Below are 18 T cell receptor beta chains sequenced from a single sample in a study of regulatory T cells in long-lasting Graves disease. Time point indicated: newly diagnosed GD, antithyroid drugs for less than 3 months. With RNA extracted from PBMCs as input, the TCR library was made. Assembly of TCR beta libraries relied on iRepertoire HTBI primers together with Arm-PCR of CDR3 regions. TCRdb used MiXCR to reprocess the multiplex PCR reads, holding one entry per CDR3 protein. The table has over 500,000 distinct CDR3 sequences, more than 15% seen once. Another study also made use of these data, one on T cells in Graves' hyperthyroidism and ophthalmopathy.

The sample here was peripheral blood mononuclear cells (PBMCs), taken at new diagnosis, from a patient treated with antithyroid drugs. The receptors come from a man between 18 and 29 years old with Graves disease.

This clonotype was counted between two and nine times. The V call is TRBV7-2, the J call TRBJ2-2, with 7 bases fitting TRBD2. Per the germline V gene, CDR1 is SGHTA and CDR2 is FQGNSA. The length of the CDR3 is 16 residues. The junction had 9 bases not matched to a gene; V was cut back by 6 bases and J by 2 bases. The CDR3: CASSWGGGRNTGELFF. The DNA of the CDR3 is TGTGCCAGCAGTTGGGGGGGTGGCAGAAACACCGGGGAGCTGTTTTTT.

This clonotype was observed a handful of times. The J gene is TRBJ2-2, the V gene TRBV9; 8 bases line up with TRBD2. The CDR3 totals 16 residues. With V trimmed by 3 bases and J by 3 bases, 7 bases remained unmatched. CDR1 is SGDLS, CDR2 YYNGEE, per germline. CDR3 coding DNA: TGTGCCAGCAGCGCGAGCGGGAGAAGTTACACCGGGGAGCTGTTTTTT. It translates to CASSASGRSYTGELFF.

This clonotype was seen more than once but under ten times. This chain connects TRBV14 to TRBJ2-7, with a possible D match to TRBD1 (6 bases). Trimming pared 0 bases from V and 4 bases from J, leaving 16 bases between. CDR1 and CDR2 from the germline V gene are SGHDN and FVKESK. CDR3 length: 16 amino acids. For the CDR3, the DNA is TGTGCCAGCAGCCAAGACCCGGCAGGGGAAGGGTACGAGCAGTACTTC. It yields the protein CASSQDPAGEGYEQYF.

The DNA of the CDR3 is TGTGCCAGTAGCCCCTTGGGGCTGGGTGAGCAGTACTTC. It codes for CASSPLGLGEQYF. The V and J genes are TRBV19 and TRBJ2-7; the D gene is possibly TRBD1 (5 bases). V dropped 6 bases and J dropped 7 bases, with 16 bases sitting between them. Germline lookup yields CDR1 LNHDA and CDR2 SQIVND (reference sequence). CDR3 length: 13 amino acids.

The chain is built from TRBV10-3 and TRBJ2-3; D call uncertain. CDR3 length equals 11 residues. V was cut by 6 bases and J by 6 bases, with 7 bases left in between. The V gene's germline CDR1 is ENHRY and CDR2 SYGVKD. The CDR3 sequence is CAIRDRDTQYF. DNA for the CDR3: TGTGCCATCAGAGACCGTGATACGCAGTATTTT.

This clonotype was found many times. The J gene is TRBJ2-7, the V gene TRBV5-1; TRBD2 might be the D (6 bases). This CDR3 is built from 14 residues. From germline, CDR1 is SGHRS and CDR2 YFSETQ. Trimming cost V 3 bases and J 3 bases, with 13 bases left between them. The CDR3 nucleotides read TGCGCCAGCAGCTGGGAAGGCGGGGACTACGAGCAGTACTTC. This translates into CASSWEGGDYEQYF. Together with reference TRBV5-1 and TRBJ2-7, the CDR3 gives the full variable domain: KAGVTQTPRYLIKTRGQQVTLSCSPISGHRSVSWYQQTPGQGLQFLFEYFSETQRNKGNFPGRFSGRQFSNSRSEMNVSTLELGDSALYLCASSWEGGDYEQYFGPGTRLTVT.

This clonotype has just a few counts. The genes are TRBV5-1 and TRBJ2-1, with 11 bases fitting TRBD2. The CDR3 sequence is 15 residues long. V lost 4 bases and J lost 7; bases outside the gene matches: 7. Germline V lookup: CDR1 SGHRS, CDR2 YFSETQ. The CDR3 is CASSISGRGGNEQFF. For the CDR3, the DNA is TGCGCCAGCAGCATTAGCGGGAGGGGCGGGAATGAGCAGTTCTTC.

This clonotype has ten or more counts. This sequence joins TRBV11-2 and TRBJ2-7, with 10 positions matching TRBD2. Germline CDR1 is SGHAT and CDR2 is FQNNGV. V was pared by 5 bases and J by 2 bases, with 9 bases of the junction left unmatched. CDR3 length: 16 residues. Written as DNA, the CDR3 is TGTGCCAGCAGCCGAAAGCTAGCGGGAGCGGCCTACGAGCAGTACTTC. Translating gives CASSRKLAGAAYEQYF.

This clonotype was counted many times. The V and J genes are TRBV28 and TRBJ1-1; no clear D. Germline CDR1 reads MDHEN; CDR2 reads SYDVKM. This CDR3 region has 13 residues. Trimming shortened V by 6 bases and J by 4 bases, and 12 bases separated the two germline ends. The DNA for the CDR3 is TGTGCCAGCAGCATTACAGCAGGCACTGAAGCTTTCTTT. Translating it yields CASSITAGTEAFF.

This chain connects TRBV7-9 to TRBJ1-2; no clear D gene. Between the trimmed V and J ends, which lost 2 bases and 6 bases, there was a span of 19 bases. The CDR3 runs 16 residues. CDR1 and CDR2 from the germline V gene are SEHNR and FQNEAQ (reference sequence). In nucleotides, the CDR3 is TGTGCCAGCAGCTTAACCAATCCCCGTCCCACGGATGGCTACACCTTC. It is translated as CASSLTNPRPTDGYTF.

This clonotype showed up many times. This chain connects TRBV29-1 to TRBJ2-7; 9 bases fit TRBD1. With 6 bases clipped from V and 5 bases from J, the junction kept 11 bases outside the gene matches. CDR3 length: 14 amino acids. CDR1 is SQVTM, CDR2 ANQGSEA, per germline. The CDR3 here is CSVQQGALPNEQYF. CDR3 nucleotides: TGCAGCGTCCAACAGGGGGCTCTCCCCAACGAGCAGTACTTC.

Ten or more counts support this clonotype. The chain carries TRBV20-1 and TRBJ1-1; D is perhaps TRBD1 (5 bases). In germline, CDR1 is DFQATT, CDR2 SNEGSKA (reference sequence). V was cut by 3 bases and J by 1 base, with 9 bases left in between. The CDR3 runs 13 residues. The CDR3 region has the DNA TGCAGTGCTAGGGACATAGAGAACACTGAAGCTTTCTTT. This sequence encodes CSARDIENTEAFF.

In its sample, this clonotype was seen many times. The chain employs TRBV28 and TRBJ2-7, with 7 bases that match TRBD1. The CDR3 length is 12 residues. J gave up 1 base and V 8 bases, and 2 bases lay outside the gene matches. The germline V gene encodes CDR1 MDHEN and CDR2 SYDVKM. This CDR3 is CASGQASYEQYF. CDR3 bases: TGTGCCAGCGGACAGGCATCCTACGAGCAGTACTTC. Full variable domain (outside the CDR3, taken from reference TRBV28 and TRBJ2-7): DVKVTQSSRYLVKRTGEKVFLECVQDMDHENMFWYRQDPGLGLRLIYFSYDVKMKEKGDIPEGYSVSREKKERFSLILESASTNQTSMYLCASGQASYEQYFGPGTRLTVT.

Points on this clonotype: One junction end disagrees with the germline gene, perhaps due to a read error. The rearrangement links TRBV3-1 to TRBJ1-3, with a possible D match to TRBD1 (5 bases). CDR3 length: 16 amino acids. CDR1 and CDR2 (germline): LGHDT, YNNKEL (reference sequence). This CDR3 is CASSQQRQISGNTTYF. CDR3 bases: TGTGCCAGCAGCCAACAGCGACAGATCTCTGGAAACACCACATATTTT.

This clonotype was counted only a few times. The V call is TRBV7-6, the J call TRBJ2-4, with D possibly TRBD2 on 5 matching bases. Germline V CDR1 and CDR2: SGHVS, FNYEAQ. CDR3 length: 12 residues. With 5 bases removed from V and 5 bases from J, the gap between germline ends came to 7 bases. CDR3 region: CASSAEENIQYF. CDR3 nucleotide sequence: TGTGCCAGCAGCGCGGAGGAAAACATTCAGTACTTC.

Of note for this clonotype: The junction departs from the called germline gene at one end, perhaps through a read error. The chain carries TRBV20-1 and TRBJ2-7, with a possible D match to TRBD2 (5 bases). This CDR3 has 13 residues. Germline CDR1 and CDR2: DFQATT and SNEGSKA (reference sequence). In DNA form, the CDR3 reads TGCAGTGCTAGATTGAGGTTGGCAGAAACGACTATTTTC. Encoded protein: CSARLRLAETTIF.

This clonotype has more than one count but fewer than ten. V usage is TRBV5-1 and J usage is TRBJ2-1, with D hard to call. Per the germline V gene, CDR1 is SGHRS and CDR2 is YFSETQ. This CDR3 spans 11 amino acids. V lost 0 bases to trimming and J lost 12 bases, with 7 bases between them. CDR3 loop: CASSLERAQFF. The CDR3 DNA follows: TGCGCCAGCAGCTTGGAAAGGGCGCAGTTCTTC.

This clonotype has ten or more counts. The chain combines TRBV29-1 with TRBJ1-1; a weak D match, TRBD1 (5 bases). There are 17 residues in the CDR3. Deletions cut 0 bases from V and 0 bases from J, with 17 bases between. Germline assignment: CDR1 SQVTM and CDR2 ANQGSEA. The CDR3 region has the DNA TGCAGCGTTGAAGATCCCGAAGCAGACAGACTGAACACTGAAGCTTTCTTT. Translation gives CSVEDPEADRLNTEAFF.